The T cell receptor beta chain described here comes from a study of radiotherapy plus CTLA-4 blockade in lung cancer. This clone was counted a few times. The length of the CDR3 is 12 residues. Germline assignment: CDR1 ENHRY and CDR2 SYGVKD. Deletions cut 6 bases from V and 5 bases from J, with 10 bases between. Using immunoSEQ multiplex PCR, the repertoire was profiled, and TCRdb retains in-frame clones only, with some absent. The data show about 87,000 clones, around nine tenths seen once. The sequence was obtained from a human donor with non-small cell lung cancer that progressed on radiotherapy plus ipilimumab. Sequencing used peripheral blood, obtained from a patient treated with radiotherapy plus ipilimumab. This sequence joins TRBV10-3 and TRBJ1-2, with TRBD1 as a possible D gene (5 bases). CDR3 in DNA: TGTGCCATCAGCTCCCCAGGGTATGGCTACACCTTC. Its protein product is CAISSPGYGYTF.